The source of this TCR beta chain is a study of a mutant IDH1 vaccine in newly diagnosed glioma. The wider study: The treated group averaged 40.4 years old and was 62.5% male, approximately 38% female. Patients arrived already treated with radiotherapy, temozolomide, or both, most having had both.

Time point reported: week 23, last vaccination. Doses consisted of 300 ug of mutant IDH1 20-mer peptide each, paired with topical imiquimod. In every donor, the tumor was a new WHO grade 3 or 4 IDH1-mutant, ATRX-lost astrocytoma. The CDR3 runs 17 residues. Germline V lookup: CDR1 SQVTM, CDR2 ANQGSEA. V shed 3 bases and J shed 2 bases, with 22 bases lying between them. TCRdb keeps only in-frame clones here, not all; method: immunoSEQ multiplex PCR. The table lists about 43,000 clones, around 84% of them singletons. Comments on this clone: Antigen unknown.

General study results and limits: Induction of immune responses by the vaccine occurred in roughly 93% of patients.

The material was PBMCs, obtained from a glioma patient whose treatment included an IDH1 peptide vaccine. The sequence came from a woman aged 18 to 35 with glioma. Some clones in this sample may be carry-over from other donors' samples. The chain couples TRBV29-1 to TRBJ1-2; TRBD1 might be the D (5 bases). CDR3 residues: CSVDQWEVGRGNYGYTF. CDR3 bases: TGCAGCGTTGATCAGTGGGAGGTGGGCCGGGGGAACTATGGCTACACCTTC.